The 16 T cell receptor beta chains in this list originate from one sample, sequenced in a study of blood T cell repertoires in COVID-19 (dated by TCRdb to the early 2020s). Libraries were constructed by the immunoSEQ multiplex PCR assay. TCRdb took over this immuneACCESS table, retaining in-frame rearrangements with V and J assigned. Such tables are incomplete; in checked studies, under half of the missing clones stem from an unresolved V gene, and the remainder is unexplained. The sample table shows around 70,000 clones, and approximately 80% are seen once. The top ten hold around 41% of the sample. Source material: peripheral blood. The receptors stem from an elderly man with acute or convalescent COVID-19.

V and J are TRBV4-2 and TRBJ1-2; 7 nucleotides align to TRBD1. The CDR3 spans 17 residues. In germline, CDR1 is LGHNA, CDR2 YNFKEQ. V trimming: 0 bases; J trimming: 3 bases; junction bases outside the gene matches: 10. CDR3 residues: CASSQDRSTGRHYGYTF. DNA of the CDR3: TGTGCCAGCAGCCAAGATCGGTCGACAGGGCGGCACTATGGCTACACCTTC.

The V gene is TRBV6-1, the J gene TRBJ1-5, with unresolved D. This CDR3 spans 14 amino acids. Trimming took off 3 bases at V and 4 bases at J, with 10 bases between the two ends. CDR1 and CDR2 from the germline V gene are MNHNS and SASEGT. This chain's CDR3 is CASSELANNQPQHF. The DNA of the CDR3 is TGTGCCAGCAGTGAGTTAGCGAATAATCAGCCCCAGCATTTT.

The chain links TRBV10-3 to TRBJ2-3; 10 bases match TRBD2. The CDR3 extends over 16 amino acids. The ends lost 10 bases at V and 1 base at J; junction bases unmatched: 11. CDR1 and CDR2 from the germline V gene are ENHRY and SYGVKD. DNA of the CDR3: TGTGCCACCTCTACTGGTGGGACTAGCGGCACAGATACGCAGTATTTT. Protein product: CATSTGGTSGTDTQYF.

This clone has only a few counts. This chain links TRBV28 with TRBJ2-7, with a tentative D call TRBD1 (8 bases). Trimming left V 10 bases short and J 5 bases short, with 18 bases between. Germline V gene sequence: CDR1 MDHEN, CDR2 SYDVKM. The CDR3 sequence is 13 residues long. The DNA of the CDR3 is TGTGCCACCCAACAGGGGGGAGGGAACGAGCAGTACTTC. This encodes CATQQGGGNEQYF.

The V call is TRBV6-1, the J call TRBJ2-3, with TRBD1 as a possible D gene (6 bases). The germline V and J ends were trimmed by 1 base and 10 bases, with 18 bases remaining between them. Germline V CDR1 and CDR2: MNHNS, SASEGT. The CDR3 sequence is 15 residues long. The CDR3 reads CASSEGPGTRAPQYF. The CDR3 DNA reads TGTGCCAGCAGTGAAGGGCCAGGGACAAGAGCTCCGCAGTATTTT.

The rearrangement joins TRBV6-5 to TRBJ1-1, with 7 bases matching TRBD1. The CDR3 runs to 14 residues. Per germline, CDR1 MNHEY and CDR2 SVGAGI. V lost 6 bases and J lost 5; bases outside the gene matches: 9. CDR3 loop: CASSPTGVGTEAFF. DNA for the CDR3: TGTGCCAGCAGCCCCACAGGGGTGGGGACTGAAGCTTTCTTT.

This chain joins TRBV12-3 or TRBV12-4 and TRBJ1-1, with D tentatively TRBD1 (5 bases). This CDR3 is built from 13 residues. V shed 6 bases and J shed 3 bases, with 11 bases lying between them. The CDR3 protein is CASSQDSYTEAFF. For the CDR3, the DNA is TGTGCCAGCAGCCAAGACAGTTACACTGAAGCTTTCTTT.

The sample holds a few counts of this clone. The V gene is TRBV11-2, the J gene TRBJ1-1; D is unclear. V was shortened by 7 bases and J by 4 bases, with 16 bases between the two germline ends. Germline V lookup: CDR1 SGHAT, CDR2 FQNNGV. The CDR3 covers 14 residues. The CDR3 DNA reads TGTGCCAGCACCAGGACGGGGAAGAGCACTGAAGCTTTCTTT. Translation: CASTRTGKSTEAFF.

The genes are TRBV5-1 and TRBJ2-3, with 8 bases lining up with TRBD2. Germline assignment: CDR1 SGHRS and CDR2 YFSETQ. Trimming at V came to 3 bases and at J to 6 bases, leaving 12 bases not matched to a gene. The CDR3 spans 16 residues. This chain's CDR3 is CASSSWGIGGADTQYF. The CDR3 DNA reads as TGCGCCAGCAGCTCATGGGGTATCGGGGGGGCTGATACGCAGTATTTT. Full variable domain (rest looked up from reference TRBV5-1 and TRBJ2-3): KAGVTQTPRYLIKTRGQQVTLSCSPISGHRSVSWYQQTPGQGLQFLFEYFSETQRNKGNFPGRFSGRQFSNSRSEMNVSTLELGDSALYLCASSSWGIGGADTQYFGPGTRLTVL.

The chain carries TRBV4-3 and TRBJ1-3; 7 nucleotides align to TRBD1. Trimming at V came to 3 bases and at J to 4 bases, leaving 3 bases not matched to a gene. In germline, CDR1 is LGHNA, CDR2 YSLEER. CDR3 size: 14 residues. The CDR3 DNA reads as TGCGCCAGCAGCCACGGGACAGAAGGAAACACCATATATTTT. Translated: CASSHGTEGNTIYF.

The CDR3 loop is CASSWLTGTVYNEQFF. CDR3 DNA sequence: TGTGCCAGCAGCTGGCTGACCGGGACAGTCTACAATGAGCAGTTCTTC. The rearrangement links TRBV5-6 to TRBJ2-1, with 7 positions matching TRBD1. V lost 3 bases to trimming and J lost 3 bases; unmatched junction nucleotides: 9. This CDR3 has 16 amino acids. In germline, CDR1 is SGHDT, CDR2 YYEEEE.

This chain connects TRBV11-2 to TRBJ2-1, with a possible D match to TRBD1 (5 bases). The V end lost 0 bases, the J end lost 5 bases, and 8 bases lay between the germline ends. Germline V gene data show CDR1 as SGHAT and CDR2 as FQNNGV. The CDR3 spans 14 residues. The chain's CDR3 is CASSLDRADNEQFF. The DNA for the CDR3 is TGTGCCAGCAGCTTAGACAGGGCCGACAATGAGCAGTTCTTC.

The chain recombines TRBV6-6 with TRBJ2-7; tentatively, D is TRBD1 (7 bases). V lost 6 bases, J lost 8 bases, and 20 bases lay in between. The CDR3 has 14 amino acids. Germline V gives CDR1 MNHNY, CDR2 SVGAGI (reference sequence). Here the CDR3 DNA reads TGTGCCAGCAGGCCTCAATCTCAGGGGGGAAAGCAGTACTTC. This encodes CASRPQSQGGKQYF.

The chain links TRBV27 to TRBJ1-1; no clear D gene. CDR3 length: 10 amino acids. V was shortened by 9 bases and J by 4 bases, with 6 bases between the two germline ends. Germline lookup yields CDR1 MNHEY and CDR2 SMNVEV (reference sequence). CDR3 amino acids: CASGGTEAFF. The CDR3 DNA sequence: TGTGCCAGTGGAGGCACTGAAGCTTTCTTT.

The DNA of the CDR3 is TGTGCCAGCAGCACGGACAGTATGAACACTGAAGCTTTCTTT. Translation: CASSTDSMNTEAFF. V gene TRBV9 combines with J gene TRBJ1-1; TRBD1 might be the D (6 bases). Germline V gene lookup returns CDR1 SGDLS and CDR2 YYNGEE. The CDR3 has 14 residues. The V gene lost 4 bases and the J gene lost 0 bases, with 10 bases spanning the gap.

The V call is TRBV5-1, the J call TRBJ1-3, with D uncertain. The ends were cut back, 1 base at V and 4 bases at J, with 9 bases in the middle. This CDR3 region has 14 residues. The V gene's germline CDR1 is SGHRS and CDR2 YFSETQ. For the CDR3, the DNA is TGCGCCAGCAGCTTGAGCCCTCTGGGAAACACCATATATTTT. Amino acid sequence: CASSLSPLGNTIYF.